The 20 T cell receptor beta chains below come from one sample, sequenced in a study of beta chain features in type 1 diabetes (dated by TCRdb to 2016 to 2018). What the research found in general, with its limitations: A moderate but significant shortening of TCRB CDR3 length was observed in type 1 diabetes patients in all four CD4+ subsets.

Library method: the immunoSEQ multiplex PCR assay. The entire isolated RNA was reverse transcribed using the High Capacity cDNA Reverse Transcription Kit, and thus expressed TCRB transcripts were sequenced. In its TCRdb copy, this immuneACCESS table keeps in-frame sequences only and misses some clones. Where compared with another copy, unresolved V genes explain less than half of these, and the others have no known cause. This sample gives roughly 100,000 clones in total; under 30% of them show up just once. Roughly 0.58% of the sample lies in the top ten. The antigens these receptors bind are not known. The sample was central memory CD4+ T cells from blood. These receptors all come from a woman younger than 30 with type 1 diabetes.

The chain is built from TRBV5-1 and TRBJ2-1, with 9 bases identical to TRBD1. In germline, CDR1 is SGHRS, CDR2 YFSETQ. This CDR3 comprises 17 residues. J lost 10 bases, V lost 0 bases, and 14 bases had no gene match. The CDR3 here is CASSLEVTGGAGREQFF. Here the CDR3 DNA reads TGCGCCAGCAGCTTGGAGGTCACAGGGGGCGCGGGACGCGAGCAGTTCTTC.

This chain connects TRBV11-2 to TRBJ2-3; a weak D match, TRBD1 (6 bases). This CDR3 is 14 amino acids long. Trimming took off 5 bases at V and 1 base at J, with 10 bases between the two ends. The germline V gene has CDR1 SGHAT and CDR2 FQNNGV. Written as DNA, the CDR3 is TGTGCCAGCAGCACAAAGGGGGGCACAGATACGCAGTATTTT. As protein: CASSTKGGTDTQYF.

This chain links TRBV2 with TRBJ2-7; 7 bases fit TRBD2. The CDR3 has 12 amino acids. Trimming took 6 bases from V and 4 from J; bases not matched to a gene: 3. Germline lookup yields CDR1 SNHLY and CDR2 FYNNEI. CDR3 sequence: CASRPGGYEQYF. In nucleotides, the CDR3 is TGTGCCAGCAGACCCGGGGGGTACGAGCAGTACTTC.

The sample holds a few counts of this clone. The CDR3 reads CAWKRWHSDSYEQYV. The DNA of the CDR3 is TGTGCCTGGAAACGGTGGCATTCCGACTCCTACGAGCAGTACGTC. The genes are TRBV30 and TRBJ2-7; D gene unclear. CDR3 length: 15 residues. Germline CDR1 and CDR2: GTSNPN and SVGIG (reference sequence). Trimming removed 4 bases from V and 0 bases from J, with 16 bases in between.

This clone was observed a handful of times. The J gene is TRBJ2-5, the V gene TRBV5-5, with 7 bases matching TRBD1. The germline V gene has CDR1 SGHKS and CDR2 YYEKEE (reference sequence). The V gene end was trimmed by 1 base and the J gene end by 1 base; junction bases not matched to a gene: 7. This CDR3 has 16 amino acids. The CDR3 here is CASSLRDRGIQETQYF. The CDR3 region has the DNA TGTGCCAGCAGCTTGAGGGACAGAGGAATCCAAGAGACCCAGTACTTC.

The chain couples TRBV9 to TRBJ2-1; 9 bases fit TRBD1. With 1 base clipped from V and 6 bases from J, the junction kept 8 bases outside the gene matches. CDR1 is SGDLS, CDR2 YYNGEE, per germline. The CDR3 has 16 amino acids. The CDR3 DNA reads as TGTGCCAGCAGCGTATCAGGGACAGGGTTCCCCAATGAGCAGTTCTTC. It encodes CASSVSGTGFPNEQFF.

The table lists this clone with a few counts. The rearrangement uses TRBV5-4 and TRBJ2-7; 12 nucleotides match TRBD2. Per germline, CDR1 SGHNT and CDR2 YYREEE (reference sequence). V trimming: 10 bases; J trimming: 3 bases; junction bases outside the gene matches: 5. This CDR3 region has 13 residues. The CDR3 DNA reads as TGTGCCGTCGGACTAGCGGGAATCTACGAGCAGTACTTC. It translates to CAVGLAGIYEQYF.

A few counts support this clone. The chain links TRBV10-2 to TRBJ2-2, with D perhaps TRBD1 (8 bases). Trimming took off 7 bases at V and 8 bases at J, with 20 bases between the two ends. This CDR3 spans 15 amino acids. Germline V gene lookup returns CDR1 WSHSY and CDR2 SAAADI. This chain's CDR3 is CASTPRGRESGELFF. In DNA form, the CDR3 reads TGCGCCAGCACTCCCAGGGGGCGGGAGTCGGGGGAGCTGTTTTTT.

The CDR3 region is CASSYSISYGYTF. The CDR3 coding sequence is TGTGCCAGCAGCTACAGCATATCCTATGGCTACACCTTC. The genes are TRBV6-6 and TRBJ1-2; no definite D call. The length of the CDR3 is 13 residues. Germline loops: CDR1 MNHNY, CDR2 SVGAGI (reference sequence). V lost 6 bases and J lost 4, with 12 bases in between.

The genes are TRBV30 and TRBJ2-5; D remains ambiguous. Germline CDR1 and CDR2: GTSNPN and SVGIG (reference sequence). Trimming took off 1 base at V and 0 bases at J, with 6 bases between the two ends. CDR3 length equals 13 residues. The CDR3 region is CAWSAVNQETQYF. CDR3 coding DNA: TGTGCCTGGAGTGCCGTAAACCAAGAGACCCAGTACTTC.

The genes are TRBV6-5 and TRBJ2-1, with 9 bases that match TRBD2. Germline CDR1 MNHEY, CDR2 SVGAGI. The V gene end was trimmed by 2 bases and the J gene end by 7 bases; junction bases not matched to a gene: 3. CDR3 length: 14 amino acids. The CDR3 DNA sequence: TGTGCCAGCAGTTACCGGGGACTAGCTAATGAGCAGTTCTTC. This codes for CASSYRGLANEQFF.

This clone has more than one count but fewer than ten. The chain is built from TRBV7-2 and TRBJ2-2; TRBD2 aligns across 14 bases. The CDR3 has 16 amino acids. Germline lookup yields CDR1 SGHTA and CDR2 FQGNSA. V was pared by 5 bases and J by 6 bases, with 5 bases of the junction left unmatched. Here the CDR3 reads CASSRRTSGRSGELFF. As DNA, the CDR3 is TGTGCCAGCAGCCGACGGACTAGCGGGAGGTCCGGGGAGCTGTTTTTT.

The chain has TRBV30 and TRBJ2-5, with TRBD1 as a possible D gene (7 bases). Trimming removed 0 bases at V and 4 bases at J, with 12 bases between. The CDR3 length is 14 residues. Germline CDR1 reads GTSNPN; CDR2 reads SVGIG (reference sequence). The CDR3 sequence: CAWSVNRGGETQYF. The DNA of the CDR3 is TGTGCCTGGAGTGTTAACAGGGGAGGAGAGACCCAGTACTTC.

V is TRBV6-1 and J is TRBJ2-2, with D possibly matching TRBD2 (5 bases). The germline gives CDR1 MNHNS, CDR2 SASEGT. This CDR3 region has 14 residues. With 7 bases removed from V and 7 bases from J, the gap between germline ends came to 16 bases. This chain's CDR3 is CASIWDAEGGELFF. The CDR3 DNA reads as TGTGCCAGCATTTGGGATGCCGAGGGCGGGGAGCTGTTTTTT.

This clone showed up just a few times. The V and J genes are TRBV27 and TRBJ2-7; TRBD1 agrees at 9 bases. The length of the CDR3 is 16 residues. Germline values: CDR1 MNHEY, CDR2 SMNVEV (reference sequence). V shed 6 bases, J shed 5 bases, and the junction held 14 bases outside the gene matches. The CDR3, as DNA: TGTGCCAGCAGCTACCGGGGTTACAGGGGGCTGAACGAGCAGTACTTC. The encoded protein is CASSYRGYRGLNEQYF.

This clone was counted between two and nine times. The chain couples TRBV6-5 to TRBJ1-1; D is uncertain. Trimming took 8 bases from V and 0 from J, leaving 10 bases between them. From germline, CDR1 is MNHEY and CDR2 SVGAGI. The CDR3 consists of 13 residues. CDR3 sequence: CASGDNLNTEAFF. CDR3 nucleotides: TGTGCCAGCGGCGACAACTTGAACACTGAAGCTTTCTTT.

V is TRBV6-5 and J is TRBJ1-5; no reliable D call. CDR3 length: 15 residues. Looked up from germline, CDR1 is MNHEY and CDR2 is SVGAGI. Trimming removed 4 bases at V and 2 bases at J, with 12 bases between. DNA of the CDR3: TGTGCCAGCAGTTTGACAAGGCCTGGCAATCAGCCCCAGCATTTT. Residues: CASSLTRPGNQPQHF.

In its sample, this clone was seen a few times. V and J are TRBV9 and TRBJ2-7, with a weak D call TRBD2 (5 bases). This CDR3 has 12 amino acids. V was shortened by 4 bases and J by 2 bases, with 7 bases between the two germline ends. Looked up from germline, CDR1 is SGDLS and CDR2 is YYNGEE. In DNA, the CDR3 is TGTGCCAGCAGCCCGGGAACCTACGAGCAGTACTTC. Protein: CASSPGTYEQYF.

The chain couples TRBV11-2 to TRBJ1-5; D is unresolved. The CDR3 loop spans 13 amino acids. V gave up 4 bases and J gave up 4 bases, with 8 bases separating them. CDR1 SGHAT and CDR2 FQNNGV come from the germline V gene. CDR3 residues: CASSSRRNQPQHF. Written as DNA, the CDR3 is TGTGCCAGCAGCTCGCGGAGGAATCAGCCCCAGCATTTT.

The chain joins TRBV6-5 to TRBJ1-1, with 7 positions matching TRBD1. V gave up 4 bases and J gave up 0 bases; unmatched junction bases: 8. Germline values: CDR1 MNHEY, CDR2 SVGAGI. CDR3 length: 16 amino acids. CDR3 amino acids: CASSSRTGAMNTEAFF. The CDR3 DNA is TGTGCCAGCAGTTCCCGGACAGGTGCGATGAACACTGAAGCTTTCTTT.